The clone carrying this T cell receptor beta chain was recorded only once. The antigen remains unidentified. Healthy HIV-negative adults without recent acute infections or vaccinations served as donors. TCRdb's table, derived via immunoSEQ multiplex PCR, lists solely in-frame clones and lacks some. The data contain roughly 2.6 million clones, over 85% of them singletons. These data come from a study of shared clonotypes between healthy human individuals. The germline V gene encodes CDR1 KGHSH and CDR2 LQKENI. V dropped 6 bases and J dropped 5 bases, with 11 bases sitting between them. The CDR3 contains 14 residues. General observations from the study: The sharing of 4.5% to 6.5% of naive CD4 clonotypes was seen across a handful of donors. Inspection by rarefaction showed sorted-subset sequencing to be incomplete despite large depth.

The source material was naive CD4+ T cells sorted from blood. Subset given: CD45RA+ positively selected. The clonotype was recovered from a man aged 18 to 29 in good health. This chain uses TRBV18 with TRBJ1-6, with D unclear. The CDR3 coding sequence is TGTGCCAGCTCCCGGTTCGAGGATAATTCACCCCTCCACTTT. Protein product: CASSRFEDNSPLHF.